A single sample is the source of the 29 T cell receptor beta chains below, sequenced in a study of radiation and T cells in renal cell carcinoma. Using immunoSEQ multiplex PCR, the repertoire was profiled, and TCRdb retains in-frame clones only, with some absent. In the table there are about 130,000 clones, roughly 80% of which are singletons. Described time point: baseline pretreatment blood. Treatment: 15 Gy SBRT to primary tumor, nephrectomy 4 weeks later. The source was blood, collected from a patient whose treatment included radiotherapy and nephrectomy. Receptor source: a woman between 55 and 75 years old with renal cell carcinoma.

This clone was seen ten or more times. This sequence joins TRBV27 and TRBJ1-2, with TRBD1 as a possible D gene (6 bases). In germline, CDR1 is MNHEY, CDR2 SMNVEV (reference sequence). This CDR3 is 18 amino acids long. V was clipped by 0 bases and J by 8 bases, with 25 bases between them. The CDR3 bases are TGTGCCAGCAGTTTATCGAAGAATTCGGGGGCGCGGCGGGAGGGCTACACCTTC. Amino acids: CASSLSKNSGARREGYTF.

The chain links TRBV6-5 to TRBJ1-5; unclear D gene. Germline V gives CDR1 MNHEY, CDR2 SVGAGI. CDR3 length equals 15 residues. The V gene lost 0 bases and the J gene lost 4 bases, with 10 bases spanning the gap. The CDR3 reads CASSYSKGLNQPQHF. As DNA, the CDR3 is TGTGCCAGCAGTTACTCGAAAGGTCTTAATCAGCCCCAGCATTTT.

The chain carries TRBV15 and TRBJ1-1; D gene ambiguous. There are 12 residues in the CDR3. Germline V lookup: CDR1 LNHNV, CDR2 YYDKDF (reference sequence). V lost 0 bases and J 9 bases, leaving 8 bases between the germline ends. The CDR3 region is CATSRDLYKAFF. Here the CDR3 DNA reads TGTGCCACCAGCAGAGATCTCTATAAAGCTTTCTTT.

This clone was detected once. J is TRBJ2-2 and V is TRBV19, with D possibly TRBD1 on 6 matching bases. CDR3 length equals 15 residues. CDR1 and CDR2 (germline): LNHDA, SQIVND (reference sequence). The germline V and J ends were trimmed by 2 bases and 2 bases, with 9 bases remaining between them. CDR3 protein: CASSITQGNTGELFF. The DNA of the CDR3 is TGTGCCAGTAGTATAACACAGGGTAACACCGGGGAGCTGTTTTTT.

The CDR3 reads CASSFGDEQFF. DNA for the CDR3: TGTGCCAGCAGCTTTGGGGATGAGCAGTTCTTC. The J gene is TRBJ2-1, the V gene TRBV7-6; D remains unclear. The CDR3 spans 11 residues. The germline V gene has CDR1 SGHVS and CDR2 FNYEAQ. V was cut by 3 bases and J by 8 bases, with 5 bases left in between.

V is TRBV6-6 and J is TRBJ1-1; D unclear. CDR1 and CDR2 (germline): MNHNY, SVGAGI (reference sequence). CDR3 length: 13 residues. V dropped 7 bases and J dropped 0 bases, with 9 bases sitting between them. The CDR3 reads CASTIGLNTEAFF. CDR3 in DNA: TGTGCCAGCACTATAGGACTGAACACTGAAGCTTTCTTT.

This sequence joins TRBV4-1 and TRBJ1-4; D unresolved. Germline V gene data show CDR1 as MGHRA and CDR2 as YSYEKL. CDR3 size: 19 residues. Trimming shortened V by 0 bases and J by 0 bases, and 17 bases separated the two germline ends. This CDR3 is CASSQEPVGALATNEKLFF. Written as DNA, the CDR3 is TGCGCCAGCAGCCAAGAACCCGTGGGAGCCCTTGCAACTAATGAAAAACTGTTTTTT.

The chain is built from TRBV5-5 and TRBJ1-4; 10 bases match TRBD1. The CDR3 contains 14 residues. From germline, CDR1 is SGHKS and CDR2 YYEKEE (reference sequence). V lost 4 bases to trimming and J lost 6 bases; unmatched junction nucleotides: 3. In nucleotides, the CDR3 is TGTGCCAGCAGCCGGACAGGGGGGGATGAAAAACTGTTTTTT. Translation: CASSRTGGDEKLFF.

CDR3 nucleotides: TGTGCCAGCAGTGCAACGGACAGGGACGGGCAGCCCCAGCATTTT. This encodes CASSATDRDGQPQHF. This chain uses TRBV6-1 with TRBJ1-5; 8 bases are a match to TRBD1. The V gene end was trimmed by 4 bases and the J gene end by 7 bases; junction bases not matched to a gene: 9. Germline V gene sequence: CDR1 MNHNS, CDR2 SASEGT. This CDR3 contains 15 residues.

The gene calls are TRBV5-1 and TRBJ1-1, with D perhaps TRBD1 (5 bases). Trimming removed 2 bases from V and 0 bases from J, with 11 bases in between. This CDR3 region has 15 residues. Germline V gene lookup returns CDR1 SGHRS and CDR2 YFSETQ. CDR3: CASSFQGRLNTEAFF. CDR3 bases: TGCGCCAGCAGCTTCCAGGGACGATTGAACACTGAAGCTTTCTTT.

This chain uses TRBV11-2 with TRBJ2-7, with D tentatively TRBD1 or TRBD2 (6 bases each). CDR3 length: 16 amino acids. From germline, CDR1 is SGHAT and CDR2 FQNNGV. Trimming cost V 6 bases and J 2 bases, with 20 bases left between them. CDR3 in amino acids: CASSIVFGGPPYEQYF. CDR3 in DNA: TGTGCCAGCAGTATAGTGTTCGGGGGCCCTCCCTACGAGCAGTACTTC.

The chain recombines TRBV10-3 with TRBJ1-2; 12 bases agree with TRBD1. The V gene's germline CDR1 is ENHRY and CDR2 SYGVKD. V lost 0 bases, J lost 4 bases, and 9 bases stayed unmatched. The CDR3 loop spans 18 amino acids. CDR3 protein: CAISESGTGGYGAYGYTF. CDR3 coding DNA: TGTGCCATCAGTGAGTCCGGGACAGGGGGCTATGGGGCCTATGGCTACACCTTC.

The V gene is TRBV6-1, the J gene TRBJ1-2; 7 positions agree with TRBD1. Germline V gene sequence: CDR1 MNHNS, CDR2 SASEGT. CDR3 size: 14 residues. The V and J ends lost 4 bases and 8 bases, in that order; junction bases with no gene match: 10. CDR3 DNA: TGTGCCAGCAGTGGATTAGGACAGGCCGAGGGCTACACCTTC. Protein product: CASSGLGQAEGYTF.

This clone was detected a few times. The chain has TRBV9 and TRBJ2-7; no firm D call. V gave up 4 bases and J gave up 0 bases, with 11 bases separating them. This CDR3 contains 14 residues. Germline V gives CDR1 SGDLS, CDR2 YYNGEE. The CDR3 loop reads CASSFGPSSYEQYF. The DNA of the CDR3 is TGTGCCAGCAGCTTCGGGCCGAGCTCCTACGAGCAGTACTTC.

CDR3: CASSLQGDSYEQYF. The CDR3 DNA is TGCGCCAGCAGCCTACAGGGCGACTCCTACGAGCAGTACTTC. The rearrangement links TRBV5-1 to TRBJ2-7, with a possible D match to TRBD1 (6 bases). The germline gives CDR1 SGHRS, CDR2 YFSETQ. V was clipped by 4 bases and J by 0 bases, with 11 bases between them. The CDR3 runs 14 residues. The full variable domain, with the rest looked up from reference TRBV5-1 and TRBJ2-7, is KAGVTQTPRYLIKTRGQQVTLSCSPISGHRSVSWYQQTPGQGLQFLFEYFSETQRNKGNFPGRFSGRQFSNSRSEMNVSTLELGDSALYLCASSLQGDSYEQYFGPGTRLTVT.

The chain links TRBV7-2 to TRBJ1-3, with D uncertain. The CDR3 spans 13 residues. The germline V gene has CDR1 SGHTA and CDR2 FQGNSA. V lost 5 bases and J lost 0, with 5 bases in between. The CDR3 here is CASSPYSGNTIYF. In DNA form, the CDR3 reads TGTGCCAGCAGCCCTTACTCTGGAAACACCATATATTTT.

This chain joins TRBV6-5 and TRBJ1-4, with 7 bases aligning to TRBD1. Germline V gene lookup returns CDR1 MNHEY and CDR2 SVGAGI. With V trimmed by 6 bases and J by 0 bases, 4 bases remained unmatched. CDR3 length equals 15 residues. As DNA, the CDR3 is TGTGCCAGCAGAGACGGGACAGCAACTAATGAAAAACTGTTTTTT. Protein: CASRDGTATNEKLFF.

CDR3 DNA: TGTGCCAGCAGCTTGGAAGTCAGGGATTACTATGGCTACACCTTC. Protein product: CASSLEVRDYYGYTF. V is TRBV5-5 and J is TRBJ1-2; TRBD1 might be the D (5 bases). Trimming left V 0 bases short and J 3 bases short, with 12 bases between. The CDR3 extends over 15 amino acids. Germline values: CDR1 SGHKS, CDR2 YYEKEE (reference sequence).

The chain combines TRBV5-1 with TRBJ2-3; D is unclear. CDR1 and CDR2 from the germline V gene are SGHRS and YFSETQ. The ends were cut back, 3 bases at V and 1 base at J, with 3 bases in the middle. The CDR3 loop spans 12 amino acids. The CDR3 sequence is CASSSGTDTQYF. In nucleotides, the CDR3 is TGCGCCAGCAGCTCCGGCACAGATACGCAGTATTTT.

The V call is TRBV6-4, the J call TRBJ1-1; possibly TRBD1 for D (6 bases). Per germline, CDR1 MRHNA and CDR2 SNTAGT. The V and J ends lost 10 bases and 6 bases respectively, with 18 bases between them. The CDR3 contains 13 residues. CDR3 DNA sequence: TGTGCCACCCGGGACAACCAGGGGTCTGAAGCTTTCTTT. This sequence encodes CATRDNQGSEAFF.

This chain uses TRBV4-1 with TRBJ2-3, with D possibly being TRBD1 (5 bases). There are 15 residues in the CDR3. Germline lookup yields CDR1 MGHRA and CDR2 YSYEKL. V was pared by 8 bases and J by 0 bases, with 15 bases between. This chain's CDR3 is CASGSYRISTDTQYF. For the CDR3, the DNA is TGCGCCAGCGGCTCCTACAGGATTAGCACAGATACGCAGTATTTT.

The rearrangement links TRBV10-1 to TRBJ1-1; D is unresolved. CDR3 length: 13 residues. Germline loops: CDR1 WNHNN, CDR2 SYGVQD (reference sequence). V was clipped by 2 bases and J by 1 base, with 5 bases between them. CDR3 nucleotide sequence: TGCGCCAGCAGTGAGGTATGGAACACTGAAGCTTTCTTT. Residues: CASSEVWNTEAFF.

The V call is TRBV28, the J call TRBJ1-4; D is perhaps TRBD1 (5 bases). Germline V CDR1 and CDR2: MDHEN, SYDVKM. The CDR3 covers 15 residues. The V gene lost 4 bases and the J gene lost 8 bases, with 17 bases spanning the gap. CDR3 DNA sequence: TGTGCCAGCAGTTCTGTGTCGGGACCGGGGGAAAAACTGTTTTTT. This encodes CASSSVSGPGEKLFF.

V usage is TRBV2 and J usage is TRBJ2-2; D is perhaps TRBD1 or TRBD2 (5 bases each). Germline V gene sequence: CDR1 SNHLY, CDR2 FYNNEI. This CDR3 comprises 15 residues. V lost 6 bases, J lost 8 bases, and 19 bases lay in between. As DNA, the CDR3 is TGTGCCAGCAGACTCGACCCGGGACCATCTGGGGAGCTGTTTTTT. Translation: CASRLDPGPSGELFF. Combining the CDR3 with reference TRBV2 and TRBJ2-2 gives the whole variable domain EPEVTQTPSHQVTQMGQEVILRCVPISNHLYFYWYRQILGQKVEFLVSFYNNEISEKSEIFDDQFSVERPDGSNFTLKIRSTKLEDSAMYFCASRLDPGPSGELFFGEGSRLTVL.

This chain links TRBV30 with TRBJ1-5, with 10 bases lining up with TRBD1. The CDR3 runs to 14 residues. V lost 1 base, J lost 4 bases, and 1 base stayed unmatched. CDR1 and CDR2 (germline): GTSNPN, SVGIG (reference sequence). Here the CDR3 reads CAWSGTGGNQPQHF. In nucleotides, the CDR3 is TGTGCCTGGAGTGGGACAGGGGGAAATCAGCCCCAGCATTTT.

The rearrangement uses TRBV19 and TRBJ1-1; weak D call: TRBD1 (5 bases). CDR1 LNHDA and CDR2 SQIVND come from the germline V gene (reference sequence). Trimming pared 6 bases from V and 4 bases from J, leaving 18 bases between. The CDR3 has 15 residues. The CDR3, as DNA: TGTGCCAGTAGGCCCGGCGGGAATGGGGGCACTGAAGCTTTCTTT. Encoded protein: CASRPGGNGGTEAFF.

This clone has more than one count but fewer than ten. The chain links TRBV28 to TRBJ1-1; D gene uncertain. The CDR3 is 12 residues long. Germline CDR1 is MDHEN and CDR2 is SYDVKM. V was clipped by 5 bases and J by 1 base, with 5 bases between them. The CDR3 DNA reads TGTGCCAGCAGTACTGCGAACACTGAAGCTTTCTTT. It yields the protein CASSTANTEAFF.

This chain joins TRBV7-9 and TRBJ1-1; no clear D. Deletions cut 6 bases from V and 10 bases from J, with 15 bases between. CDR3 length: 12 residues. Germline V lookup: CDR1 SEHNR, CDR2 FQNEAQ (reference sequence). CDR3 residues: CASREAPYGAFF. Written as DNA, the CDR3 is TGTGCCAGCAGAGAGGCCCCTTATGGAGCTTTCTTT.

V usage is TRBV18 and J usage is TRBJ1-4; 7 bases align to TRBD1. The CDR3 consists of 12 residues. V lost 10 bases and J lost 5; bases outside the gene matches: 4. Germline lookup yields CDR1 KGHSH and CDR2 LQKENI. The CDR3 DNA reads as TGTGCCACTTCGGGACAGAATGAAAAACTGTTTTTT. Encoded protein: CATSGQNEKLFF.